This T cell receptor (beta chain) was identified during a study of PD-L1 blockade in urothelial cancer. Background on the study: The analyses of blood took place 3 weeks (second dose) and 6 weeks after treatment start. Study findings and constraints: Stronger expansion of tumor-associated clones in blood at 3 weeks distinguished durable-benefit patients. Below-median pretreatment blood TCR clonality was a predictor of better survival.

This clone has ten or more counts. Its antigen is as yet unknown. The time point is: pretreatment peripheral blood. The repertoire was sequenced with immunoSEQ multiplex PCR; TCRdb's copy has only in-frame clones and lacks some. This sample has about 49,000 clones, with 79% found just once. Per germline, CDR1 MNHEY and CDR2 SVGAGI. The germline V and J ends were trimmed by 6 bases and 5 bases, with 16 bases remaining between them. This CDR3 has 14 amino acids. The chain carries TRBV6-5 and TRBJ1-1, with D maybe TRBD1 (6 bases). Sample: PBMCs, taken around atezolizumab (anti-PD-L1) treatment. The receptor comes from a man between 65 and 85 years old with urothelial cancer. DNA of the CDR3: TGTGCCAGCAGATACCTACAGGGAAGTACTGAAGCTTTCTTT. This codes for CASRYLQGSTEAFF.